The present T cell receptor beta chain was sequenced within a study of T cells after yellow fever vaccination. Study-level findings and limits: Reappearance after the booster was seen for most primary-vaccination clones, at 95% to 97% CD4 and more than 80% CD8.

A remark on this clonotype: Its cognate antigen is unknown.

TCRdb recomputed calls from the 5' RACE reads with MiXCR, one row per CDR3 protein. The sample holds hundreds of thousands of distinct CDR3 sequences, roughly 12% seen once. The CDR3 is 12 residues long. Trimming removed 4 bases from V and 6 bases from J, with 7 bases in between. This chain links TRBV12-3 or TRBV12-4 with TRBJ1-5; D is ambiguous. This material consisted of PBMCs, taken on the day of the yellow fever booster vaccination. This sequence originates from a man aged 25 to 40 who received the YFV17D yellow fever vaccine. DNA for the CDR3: TGTGCCAGCAGTTCCTTGGTTCAGCCCCAGCATTTT. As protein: CASSSLVQPQHF.